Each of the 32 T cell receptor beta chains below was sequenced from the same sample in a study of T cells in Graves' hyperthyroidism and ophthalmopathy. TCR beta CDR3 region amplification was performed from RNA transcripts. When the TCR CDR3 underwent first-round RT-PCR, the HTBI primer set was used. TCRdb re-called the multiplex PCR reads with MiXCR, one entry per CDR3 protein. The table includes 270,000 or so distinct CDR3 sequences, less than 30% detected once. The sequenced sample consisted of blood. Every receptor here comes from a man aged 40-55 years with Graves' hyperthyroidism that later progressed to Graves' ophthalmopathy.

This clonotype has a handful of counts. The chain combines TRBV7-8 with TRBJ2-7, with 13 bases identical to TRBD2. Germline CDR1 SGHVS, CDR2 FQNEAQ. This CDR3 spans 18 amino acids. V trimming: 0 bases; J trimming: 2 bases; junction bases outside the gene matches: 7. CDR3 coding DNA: TGTGCCAGCAGCTTAGCACTAGCGGGAGGGAGGGGGACCTACGAGCAGTACTTC. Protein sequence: CASSLALAGGRGTYEQYF.

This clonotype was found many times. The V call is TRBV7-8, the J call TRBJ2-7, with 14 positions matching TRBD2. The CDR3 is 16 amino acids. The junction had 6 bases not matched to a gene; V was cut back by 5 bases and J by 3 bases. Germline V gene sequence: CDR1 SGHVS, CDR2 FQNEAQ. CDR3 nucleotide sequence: TGTGCCAGCAGCCCCTATGGGACTAGCGGGGGCTACGAGCAGTACTTC. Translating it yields CASSPYGTSGGYEQYF.

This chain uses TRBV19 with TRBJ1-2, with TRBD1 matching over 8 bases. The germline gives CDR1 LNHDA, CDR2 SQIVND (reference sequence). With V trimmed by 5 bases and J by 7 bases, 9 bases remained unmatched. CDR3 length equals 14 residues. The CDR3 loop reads CASSAGQVLFGYTF. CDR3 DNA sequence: TGTGCCAGTAGTGCGGGACAGGTACTCTTTGGCTACACCTTC.

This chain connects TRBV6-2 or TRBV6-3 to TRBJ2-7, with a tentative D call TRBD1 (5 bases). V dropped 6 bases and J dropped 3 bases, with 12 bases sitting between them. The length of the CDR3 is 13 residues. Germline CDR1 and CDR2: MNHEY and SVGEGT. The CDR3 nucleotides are TGTGCCAGCAGCTGGGGCAGTTTCTACGAGCAGTACTTC. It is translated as CASSWGSFYEQYF.

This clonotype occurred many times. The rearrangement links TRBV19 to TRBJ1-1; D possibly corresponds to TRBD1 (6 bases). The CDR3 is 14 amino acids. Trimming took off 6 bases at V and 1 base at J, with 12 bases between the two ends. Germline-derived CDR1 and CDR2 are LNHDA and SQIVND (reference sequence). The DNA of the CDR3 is TGTGCCAGTAGGGCAGGGGAGAGGAACACTGAAGCTTTCTTT. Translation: CASRAGERNTEAFF. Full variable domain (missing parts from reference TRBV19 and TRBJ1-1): DGGITQSPKYLFRKEGQNVTLSCEQNLNHDAMYWYRQDPGQGLRLIYYSQIVNDFQKGDIAEGYSVSREKKESFPLTVTSAQKNPTAFYLCASRAGERNTEAFFGQGTRLTVV.

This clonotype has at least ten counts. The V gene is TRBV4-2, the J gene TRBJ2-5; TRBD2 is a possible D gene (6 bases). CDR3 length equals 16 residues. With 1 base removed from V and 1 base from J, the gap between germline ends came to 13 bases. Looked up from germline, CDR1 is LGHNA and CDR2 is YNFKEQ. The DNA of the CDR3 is TGTGCCAGCAGCCAAGTCGCAGTGGAGGGCCAAGAGACCCAGTACTTC. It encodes CASSQVAVEGQETQYF.

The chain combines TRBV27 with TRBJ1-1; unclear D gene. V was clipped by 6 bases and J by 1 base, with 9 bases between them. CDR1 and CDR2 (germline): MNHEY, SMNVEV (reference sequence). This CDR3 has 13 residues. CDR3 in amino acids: CASRKAGNTEAFF. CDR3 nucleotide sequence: TGTGCCAGCAGAAAGGCGGGGAACACTGAAGCTTTCTTT.

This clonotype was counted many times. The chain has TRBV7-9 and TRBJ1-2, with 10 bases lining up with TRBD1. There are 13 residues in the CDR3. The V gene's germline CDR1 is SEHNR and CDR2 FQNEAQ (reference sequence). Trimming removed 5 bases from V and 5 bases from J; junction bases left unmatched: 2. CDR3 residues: CASSKGQGYGYTF. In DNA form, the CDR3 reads TGTGCCAGCAGCAAGGGACAGGGGTATGGCTACACCTTC.

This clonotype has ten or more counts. CDR3 region: CASSFFPEFSYEQYF. CDR3 coding DNA: TGTGCCAGCAGTTTTTTTCCAGAGTTCTCCTACGAGCAGTACTTC. This rearrangement joins TRBV12-3 or TRBV12-4 to TRBJ2-7; D is ambiguous. Deletions cut 3 bases from V and 0 bases from J, with 12 bases between. This CDR3 is 15 amino acids long.

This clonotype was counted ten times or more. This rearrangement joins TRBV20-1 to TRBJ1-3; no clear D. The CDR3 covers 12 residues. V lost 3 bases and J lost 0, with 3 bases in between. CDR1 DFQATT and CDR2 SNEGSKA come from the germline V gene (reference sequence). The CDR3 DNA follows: TGCAGTGCTAGCAGCTCTGGAAACACCATATATTTT. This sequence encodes CSASSSGNTIYF.

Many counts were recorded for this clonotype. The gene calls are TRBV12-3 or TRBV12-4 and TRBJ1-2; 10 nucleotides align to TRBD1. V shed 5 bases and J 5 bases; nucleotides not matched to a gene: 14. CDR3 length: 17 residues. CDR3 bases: TGTGCCAGCAGTCGATACCGGACAGGGGGGGACCAATATGGCTACACCTTC. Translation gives CASSRYRTGGDQYGYTF.

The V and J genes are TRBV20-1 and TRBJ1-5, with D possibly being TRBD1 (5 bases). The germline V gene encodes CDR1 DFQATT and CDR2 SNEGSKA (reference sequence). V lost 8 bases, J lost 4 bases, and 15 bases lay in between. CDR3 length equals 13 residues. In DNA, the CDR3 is TGCAGTCTTAGAGGATGGGGGAATCAGCCCCAGCATTTT. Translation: CSLRGWGNQPQHF.

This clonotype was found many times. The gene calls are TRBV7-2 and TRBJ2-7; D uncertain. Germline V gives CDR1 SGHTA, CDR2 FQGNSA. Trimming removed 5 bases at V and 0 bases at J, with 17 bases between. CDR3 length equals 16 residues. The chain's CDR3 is CASSRLGQLSSYEQYF. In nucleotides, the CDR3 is TGTGCCAGCAGCCGGCTTGGGCAGCTAAGCTCCTACGAGCAGTACTTC.

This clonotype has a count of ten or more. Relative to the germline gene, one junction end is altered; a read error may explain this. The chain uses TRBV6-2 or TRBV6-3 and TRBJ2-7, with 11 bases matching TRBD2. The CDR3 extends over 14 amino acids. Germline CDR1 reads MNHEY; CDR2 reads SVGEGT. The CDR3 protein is CASSSHSGGLAVKF. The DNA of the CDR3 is TGTGCCAGCAGTTCCCATTCAGGGGGACTAGCGGTCAAATTC.

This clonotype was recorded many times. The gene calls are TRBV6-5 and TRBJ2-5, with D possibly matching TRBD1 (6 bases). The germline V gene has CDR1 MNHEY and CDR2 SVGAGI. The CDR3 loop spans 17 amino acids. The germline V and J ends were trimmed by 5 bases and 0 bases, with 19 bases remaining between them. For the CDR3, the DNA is TGTGCCAGCAGTCTCCAAGGACAGTACATTAACCAAGAGACCCAGTACTTC. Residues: CASSLQGQYINQETQYF.

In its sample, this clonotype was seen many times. The CDR3: CASSPGLASRGREQYF. CDR3 nucleotide sequence: TGTGCCAGCAGTCCCGGACTAGCGAGCAGGGGTCGGGAGCAGTACTTC. V usage is TRBV12-3 or TRBV12-4 and J usage is TRBJ2-7, with 9 bases identical to TRBD2. This CDR3 region has 16 residues. V trimming: 5 bases; J trimming: 7 bases; junction bases outside the gene matches: 15.

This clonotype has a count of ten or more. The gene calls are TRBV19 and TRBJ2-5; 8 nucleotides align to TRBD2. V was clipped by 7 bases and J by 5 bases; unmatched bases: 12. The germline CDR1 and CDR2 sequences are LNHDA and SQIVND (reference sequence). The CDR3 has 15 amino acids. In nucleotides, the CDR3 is TGTGCCAGTAAGGCGGTAACGGGAGGGTCCGAGACCCAGTACTTC. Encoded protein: CASKAVTGGSETQYF.

The CDR3 region has the DNA TGTGCCAGCAGCTTAGAGGGGTGGGGCTCCTACGAGCAGTACTTC. Protein sequence: CASSLEGWGSYEQYF. The rearrangement joins TRBV11-2 to TRBJ2-7; no firm D call. The ends were cut back, 0 bases at V and 0 bases at J, with 9 bases in the middle. The CDR3 length is 15 residues. Germline CDR1 is SGHAT and CDR2 is FQNNGV.

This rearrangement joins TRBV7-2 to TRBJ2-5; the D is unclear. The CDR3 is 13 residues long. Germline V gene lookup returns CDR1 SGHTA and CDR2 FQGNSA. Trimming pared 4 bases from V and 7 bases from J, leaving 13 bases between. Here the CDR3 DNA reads TGTGCCAGCAGCTCTCGCCATCTCTCGACCCAGTACTTC. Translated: CASSSRHLSTQYF. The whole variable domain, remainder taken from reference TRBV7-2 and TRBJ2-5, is GAGVSQSPSNKVTEKGKDVELRCDPISGHTALYWYRQSLGQGLEFLIYFQGNSAPDKSGLPSDRFSAERTGGSVSTLTIQRTQQEDSAVYLCASSSRHLSTQYFGPGTRLLVL.

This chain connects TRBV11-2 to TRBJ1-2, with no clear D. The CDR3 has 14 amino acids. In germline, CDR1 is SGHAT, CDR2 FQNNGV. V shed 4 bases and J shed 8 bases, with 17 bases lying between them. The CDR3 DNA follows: TGTGCCAGCAGCTCGCCTCGGGGTTTCCGGGGCTACACCTTC. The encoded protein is CASSSPRGFRGYTF.

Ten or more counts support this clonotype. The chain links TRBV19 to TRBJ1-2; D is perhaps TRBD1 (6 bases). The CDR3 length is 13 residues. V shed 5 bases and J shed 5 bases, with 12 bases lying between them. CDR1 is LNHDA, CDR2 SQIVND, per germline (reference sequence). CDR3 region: CASSDGGWYGYTF. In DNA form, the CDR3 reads TGTGCCAGTAGTGATGGGGGCTGGTATGGCTACACCTTC.

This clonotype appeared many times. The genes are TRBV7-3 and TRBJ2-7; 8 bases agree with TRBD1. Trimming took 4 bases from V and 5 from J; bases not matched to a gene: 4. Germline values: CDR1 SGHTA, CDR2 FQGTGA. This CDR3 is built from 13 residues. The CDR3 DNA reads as TGTGCCAGCAGCTCGGACAGGGCCCACGAGCAGTACTTC. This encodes CASSSDRAHEQYF.

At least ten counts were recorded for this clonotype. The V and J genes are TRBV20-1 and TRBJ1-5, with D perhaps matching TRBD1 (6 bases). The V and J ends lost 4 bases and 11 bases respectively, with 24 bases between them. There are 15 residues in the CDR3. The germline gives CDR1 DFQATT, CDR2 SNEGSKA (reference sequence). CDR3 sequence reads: CSAISRDKELRAQHF. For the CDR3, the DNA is TGCAGTGCTATCAGCCGGGACAAAGAGCTTCGGGCCCAGCATTTT.

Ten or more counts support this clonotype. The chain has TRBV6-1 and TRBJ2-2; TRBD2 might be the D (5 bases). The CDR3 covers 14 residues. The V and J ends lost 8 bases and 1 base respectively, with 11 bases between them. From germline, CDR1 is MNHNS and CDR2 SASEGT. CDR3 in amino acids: CASLRGLNTGELFF. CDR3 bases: TGTGCCAGCCTTCGCGGACTGAACACCGGGGAGCTGTTTTTT.

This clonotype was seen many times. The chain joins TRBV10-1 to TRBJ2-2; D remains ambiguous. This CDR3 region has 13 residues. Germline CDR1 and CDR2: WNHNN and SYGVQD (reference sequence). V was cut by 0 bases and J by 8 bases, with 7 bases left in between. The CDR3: CASSESYRGELFF. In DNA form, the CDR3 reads TGCGCCAGCAGTGAGTCCTATCGTGGGGAGCTGTTTTTT.

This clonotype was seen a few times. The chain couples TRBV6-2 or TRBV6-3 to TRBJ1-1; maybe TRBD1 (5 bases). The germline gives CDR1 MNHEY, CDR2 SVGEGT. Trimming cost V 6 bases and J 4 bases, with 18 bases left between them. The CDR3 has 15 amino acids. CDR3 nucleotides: TGTGCCAGCAGCCTAAGCCGGGGGGTTGTCACTGAAGCTTTCTTT. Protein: CASSLSRGVVTEAFF.

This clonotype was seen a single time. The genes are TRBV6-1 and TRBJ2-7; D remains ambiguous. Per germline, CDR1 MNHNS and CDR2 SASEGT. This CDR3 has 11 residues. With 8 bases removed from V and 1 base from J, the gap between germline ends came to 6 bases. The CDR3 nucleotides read TGTGCCAGCCTACGGTCCTACGAGCAGTACTTC. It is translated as CASLRSYEQYF.

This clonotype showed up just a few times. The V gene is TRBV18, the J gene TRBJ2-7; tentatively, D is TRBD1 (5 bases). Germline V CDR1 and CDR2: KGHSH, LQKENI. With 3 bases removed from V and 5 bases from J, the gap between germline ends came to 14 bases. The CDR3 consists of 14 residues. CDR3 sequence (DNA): TGTGCCAGCTCACCTATAGGGGATTCGGACGAGCAGTACTTC. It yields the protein CASSPIGDSDEQYF. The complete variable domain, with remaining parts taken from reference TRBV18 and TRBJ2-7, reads NAGVMQNPRHLVRRRGQEARLRCSPMKGHSHVYWYRQLPEEGLKFMVYLQKENIIDESGMPKERFSAEFPKEGPSILRIQQVVRGDSAAYFCASSPIGDSDEQYFGPGTRLTVT.

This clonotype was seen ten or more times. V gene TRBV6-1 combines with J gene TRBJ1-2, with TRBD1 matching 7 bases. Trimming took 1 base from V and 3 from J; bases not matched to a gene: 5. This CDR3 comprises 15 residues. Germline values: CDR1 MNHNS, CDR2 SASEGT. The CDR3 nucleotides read TGTGCCAGCAGTGAAGGACAGGGCCCCTACTATGGCTACACCTTC. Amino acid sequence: CASSEGQGPYYGYTF.

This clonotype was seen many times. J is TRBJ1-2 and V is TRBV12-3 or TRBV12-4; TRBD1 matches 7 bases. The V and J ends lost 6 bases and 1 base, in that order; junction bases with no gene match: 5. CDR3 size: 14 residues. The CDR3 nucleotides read TGTGCCAGCAGCCCGGGACAGAGTAACTATGGCTACACCTTC. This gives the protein CASSPGQSNYGYTF.

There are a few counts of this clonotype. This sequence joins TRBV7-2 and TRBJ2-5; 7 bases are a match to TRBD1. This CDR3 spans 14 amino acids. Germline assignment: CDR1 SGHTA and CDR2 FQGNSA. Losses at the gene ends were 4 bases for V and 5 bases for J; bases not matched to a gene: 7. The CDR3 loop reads CASSSGQWGETQYF. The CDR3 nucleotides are TGTGCCAGCAGCTCGGGACAGTGGGGGGAGACCCAGTACTTC.

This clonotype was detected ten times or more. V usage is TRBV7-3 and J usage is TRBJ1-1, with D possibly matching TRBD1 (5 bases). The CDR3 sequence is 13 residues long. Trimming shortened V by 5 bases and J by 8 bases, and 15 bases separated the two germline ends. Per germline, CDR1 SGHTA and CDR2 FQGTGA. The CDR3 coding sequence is TGTGCCAGCAGCCAGGGACCGGGAATGGAAGCTTTCTTT. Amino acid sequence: CASSQGPGMEAFF.